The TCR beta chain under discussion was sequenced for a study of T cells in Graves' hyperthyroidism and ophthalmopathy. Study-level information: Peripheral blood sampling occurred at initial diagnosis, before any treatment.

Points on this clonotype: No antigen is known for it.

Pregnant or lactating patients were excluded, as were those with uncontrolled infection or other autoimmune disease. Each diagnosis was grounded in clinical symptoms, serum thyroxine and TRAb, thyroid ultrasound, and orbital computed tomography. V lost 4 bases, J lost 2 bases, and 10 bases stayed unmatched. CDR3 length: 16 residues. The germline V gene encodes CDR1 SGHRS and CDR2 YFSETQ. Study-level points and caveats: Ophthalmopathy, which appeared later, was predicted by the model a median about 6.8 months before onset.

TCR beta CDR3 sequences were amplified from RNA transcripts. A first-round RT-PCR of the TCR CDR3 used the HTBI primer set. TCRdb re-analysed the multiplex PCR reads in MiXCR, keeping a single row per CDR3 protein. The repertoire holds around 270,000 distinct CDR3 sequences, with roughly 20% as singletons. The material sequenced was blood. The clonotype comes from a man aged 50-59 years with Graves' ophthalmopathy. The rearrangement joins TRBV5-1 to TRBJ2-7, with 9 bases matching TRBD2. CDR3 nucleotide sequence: TGCGCCAGCAGCCCCAACCCTAGCGGGGCCCCCTACGAGCAGTACTTC. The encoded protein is CASSPNPSGAPYEQYF.